These 27 T cell receptor beta chains were all obtained from the same sample, sequenced in a study of shared clonotypes between healthy human individuals. Data came from immunoSEQ multiplex PCR; TCRdb stores just in-frame clones and leaves some out. The table shows 190,000 or so clones, with approximately 61% occurring only once. Sequences were obtained from memory CD4+ T cells sorted from blood. As for subset: CD45RA-negative fraction. All receptors derive from a man aged 25-40 years in good health.

This sequence joins TRBV2 and TRBJ2-5, with D possibly TRBD2 on 6 matching bases. The CDR3 has 14 amino acids. The V end lost 4 bases, the J end lost 5 bases, and 14 bases lay between the germline ends. CDR1 is SNHLY, CDR2 FYNNEI, per germline. The chain's CDR3 is CASSGYSGGETQYF. The CDR3 nucleotides read TGTGCCAGCAGTGGTTATAGTGGGGGGGAGACCCAGTACTTC. Full variable domain (outside the CDR3, taken from reference TRBV2 and TRBJ2-5): EPEVTQTPSHQVTQMGQEVILRCVPISNHLYFYWYRQILGQKVEFLVSFYNNEISEKSEIFDDQFSVERPDGSNFTLKIRSTKLEDSAMYFCASSGYSGGETQYFGPGTRLLVL.

The rearrangement links TRBV7-9 to TRBJ2-7; 8 bases agree with TRBD2. CDR1 is SEHNR, CDR2 FQNEAQ, per germline (reference sequence). V was clipped by 7 bases and J by 6 bases; unmatched bases: 11. This CDR3 region has 14 residues. The CDR3 nucleotides read TGTGCCAGCACGGAGCGGGAGAACGCCCTCGAGCAGTACTTC. It specifies CASTERENALEQYF.

The V gene is TRBV4-2, the J gene TRBJ2-7, with D tentatively TRBD2 (6 bases). Trimming removed 3 bases at V and 0 bases at J, with 12 bases between. CDR3 size: 15 residues. Germline CDR1 is LGHNA and CDR2 is YNFKEQ. CDR3: CASSQEAGSSYEQYF. For the CDR3, the DNA is TGTGCCAGCAGCCAGGAAGCGGGCAGCTCCTACGAGCAGTACTTC.

This sequence joins TRBV6-1 and TRBJ1-4; no clear D. This CDR3 has 14 amino acids. V was pared by 9 bases and J by 7 bases, with 18 bases between. In germline, CDR1 is MNHNS, CDR2 SASEGT. In DNA, the CDR3 is TGTGCCAGTTCGGTAGAGACCTCGAGTGAAAAACTGTTTTTT. Protein product: CASSVETSSEKLFF.

V is TRBV11-2 and J is TRBJ2-6, with D uncertain. Germline CDR1 SGHAT, CDR2 FQNNGV. V lost 5 bases, J lost 11 bases, and 7 bases lay in between. This CDR3 is built from 11 residues. CDR3 loop: CASSRTHVLTF. As DNA, the CDR3 is TGTGCCAGCAGCCGGACCCACGTCCTGACTTTC.

V gene TRBV7-6 combines with J gene TRBJ2-5; 9 bases match TRBD2. The CDR3 runs to 16 residues. J lost 3 bases, V lost 0 bases, and 5 bases had no gene match. In germline, CDR1 is SGHVS, CDR2 FNYEAQ. The CDR3 sequence is CASSLAVAGVKETQYF. CDR3 bases: TGTGCCAGCAGCTTAGCCGTAGCGGGAGTGAAAGAGACCCAGTACTTC.

This chain joins TRBV5-8 and TRBJ2-3, with D perhaps TRBD1 (6 bases). Trimming stripped 3 bases from V and 1 base from J, with 18 bases between. CDR3 length: 17 amino acids. Germline values: CDR1 SGHTS, CDR2 YDEGEE. CDR3 residues: CASSSLPQTGRTDTQYF. The CDR3 nucleotides read TGTGCCAGCAGCTCCCTTCCTCAGACAGGCCGCACAGATACGCAGTATTTT.

The chain joins TRBV7-2 to TRBJ1-1; no clear D. V shed 3 bases and J shed 1 base, with 6 bases lying between them. Per germline, CDR1 SGHTA and CDR2 FQGNSA. This CDR3 region has 13 residues. CDR3 in amino acids: CASSFNGNTEAFF. The CDR3 bases are TGTGCCAGCAGCTTTAACGGGAACACTGAAGCTTTCTTT.

This chain joins TRBV7-2 and TRBJ2-7; the match to TRBD2 covers 11 bases. The germline CDR1 and CDR2 sequences are SGHTA and FQGNSA. This CDR3 has 15 amino acids. Trimming cost V 2 bases and J 7 bases; bases outside gene matches: 7. In nucleotides, the CDR3 is TGTGCCAGCAGCTTAAAAACTAGCGGGAGAAGTGAGCAGTACTTC. This sequence encodes CASSLKTSGRSEQYF.

The chain is built from TRBV9 and TRBJ2-1; 7 bases line up with TRBD2. The CDR3 covers 16 residues. Trimming cost V 2 bases and J 0 bases; bases outside gene matches: 5. Germline CDR1 SGDLS, CDR2 YYNGEE. CDR3 bases: TGTGCCAGCAGCGTTTCTGCGGGAGCCTCCTACAATGAGCAGTTCTTC. This gives the protein CASSVSAGASYNEQFF.

The gene calls are TRBV6-5 and TRBJ1-2; no firm D call. V lost 6 bases to trimming and J lost 2 bases, with 4 bases between them. This CDR3 is built from 11 residues. Germline CDR1 MNHEY, CDR2 SVGAGI. Written as DNA, the CDR3 is TGTGCCAGCAGATCCAACTATGGCTACACCTTC. Amino acids: CASRSNYGYTF.

V and J are TRBV5-1 and TRBJ1-1; D is perhaps TRBD1 (5 bases). The germline gives CDR1 SGHRS, CDR2 YFSETQ. The CDR3 runs to 16 residues. Trimming took 2 bases from V and 4 from J, leaving 18 bases between them. The CDR3 coding sequence is TGCGCCAGCAGCTTACAGTCTCTGGGGGGTGGCACTGAAGCTTTCTTT. It translates to CASSLQSLGGGTEAFF.

V usage is TRBV11-2 and J usage is TRBJ2-7; the D gene is possibly TRBD2 (5 bases). The ends were cut back, 4 bases at V and 5 bases at J, with 24 bases in the middle. The CDR3 is 17 residues long. The germline gives CDR1 SGHAT, CDR2 FQNNGV. The CDR3 is CASSSPESGLLGHEQYF. As DNA, the CDR3 is TGTGCCAGCAGCTCCCCGGAAAGCGGCTTACTTGGGCACGAGCAGTACTTC.

This clone has only a few counts. This chain joins TRBV28 and TRBJ2-5; TRBD1 might be the D (6 bases). Deletions cut 5 bases from V and 4 bases from J, with 14 bases between. Germline V gives CDR1 MDHEN, CDR2 SYDVKM. The CDR3 is 14 residues long. The CDR3 loop is CASSRQVSRETQYF. The CDR3 nucleotides read TGTGCCAGCAGTCGACAGGTCTCTCGAGAGACCCAGTACTTC.

This clone has more than one count but fewer than ten. V usage is TRBV21-1 and J usage is TRBJ1-5. TRBV21-1 is a pseudogene segment. The CDR3 totals 14 residues. This chain's CDR3 is CASSTDHSNQPQHF. CDR3 DNA sequence: TGTGCCAGCAGCACCGACCATAGCAATCAGCCCCAGCATTTT.

V and J are TRBV2 and TRBJ2-7; D gene uncertain. Per germline, CDR1 SNHLY and CDR2 FYNNEI. V was shortened by 5 bases and J by 4 bases, with 6 bases between the two germline ends. This CDR3 contains 11 residues. Written as DNA, the CDR3 is TGTGCCAGCAGTTTACAGTACGAGCAGTACTTC. Its protein product is CASSLQYEQYF.

This clone has just a few counts. V and J are TRBV2 and TRBJ2-2; weak D call: TRBD2 (5 bases). Trimming stripped 6 bases from V and 4 bases from J, with 9 bases between. The CDR3 extends over 13 amino acids. Germline V lookup: CDR1 SNHLY, CDR2 FYNNEI. The CDR3 nucleotides read TGTGCCAGCAGCCAGAGCGGCACCGGGGAGCTGTTTTTT. This codes for CASSQSGTGELFF.

This clone was detected many times. V and J are TRBV30 and TRBJ1-5; D is undetermined. This CDR3 has 14 amino acids. Trimming stripped 3 bases from V and 5 bases from J, with 14 bases between. The germline gives CDR1 GTSNPN, CDR2 SVGIG (reference sequence). The CDR3: CAWRGGGLDQPQHF. The CDR3 nucleotides read TGTGCCTGGAGAGGAGGTGGCCTCGATCAGCCCCAGCATTTT.

The rearrangement joins TRBV11-2 to TRBJ2-1, with TRBD2 matching 10 bases. Losses at the gene ends were 5 bases for V and 1 base for J; bases not matched to a gene: 5. Germline V CDR1 and CDR2: SGHAT, FQNNGV. This CDR3 spans 16 amino acids. This chain's CDR3 is CASSPAAGGSYNEQFF. The CDR3 region has the DNA TGTGCCAGCAGCCCGGCAGCGGGAGGGTCCTACAATGAGCAGTTCTTC.

This chain uses TRBV15 with TRBJ1-2; D not certain. The V and J ends lost 9 bases and 0 bases respectively, with 14 bases between them. The CDR3 length is 14 residues. Per the germline V gene, CDR1 is LNHNV and CDR2 is YYDKDF (reference sequence). The CDR3 protein is CATSGSRANYGYTF. CDR3 DNA sequence: TGTGCCACGTCGGGGTCCCGAGCTAACTATGGCTACACCTTC.

The CDR3 DNA reads as TGTGCCAGTACGTTGCGACTAGCGGGGTTTGGGGAGCAGTTCTTC. Its translation: CASTLRLAGFGEQFF. The chain has TRBV19 and TRBJ2-1; 11 nucleotides line up with TRBD2. Germline values: CDR1 LNHDA, CDR2 SQIVND (reference sequence). V shed 7 bases, J shed 10 bases, and the junction held 12 bases outside the gene matches. The CDR3 has 15 amino acids.

This sequence joins TRBV7-6 and TRBJ2-1; 13 bases fit TRBD2. CDR1 is SGHVS and CDR2 is FNYEAQ in the germline V gene. V lost 6 bases and J lost 5; bases outside the gene matches: 4. There are 15 residues in the CDR3. The CDR3 nucleotides are TGTGCCAGCAGAGAACTAGCGGGAGGGAACAATGAGCAGTTCTTC. Residues: CASRELAGGNNEQFF.

The chain uses TRBV2 and TRBJ2-3; the match to TRBD2 covers 7 bases. The length of the CDR3 is 15 residues. V trimming: 6 bases; J trimming: 2 bases; junction bases outside the gene matches: 8. Germline loops: CDR1 SNHLY, CDR2 FYNNEI. This CDR3 is CASRTGTMLTDTQYF. The CDR3 DNA reads as TGTGCCAGCAGGACCGGGACTATGCTCACAGATACGCAGTATTTT.

The rearrangement joins TRBV11-3 to TRBJ2-4; D unresolved. Germline CDR1 is SGHNT and CDR2 is YENEEA. The CDR3 runs to 14 residues. V was cut by 0 bases and J by 1 base, with 4 bases left in between. The CDR3: CASSLDWAKNIQYF. The CDR3 coding sequence is TGTGCCAGCAGCTTAGACTGGGCCAAAAACATTCAGTACTTC.

V usage is TRBV9 and J usage is TRBJ2-2, with D tentatively TRBD1 or TRBD2 (5 bases each). Germline V gene data show CDR1 as SGDLS and CDR2 as YYNGEE. V was clipped by 3 bases and J by 6 bases, with 9 bases between them. There are 13 residues in the CDR3. The CDR3 protein is CASSAVGAGELFF. CDR3 nucleotide sequence: TGTGCCAGCAGCGCGGTGGGGGCCGGGGAGCTGTTTTTT.

This sequence joins TRBV25-1 and TRBJ2-7; possibly TRBD2 for D (6 bases). Germline CDR1 and CDR2: MGHDK and SYGVNS. V was shortened by 3 bases and J by 2 bases, with 14 bases between the two germline ends. The CDR3 loop spans 15 amino acids. CDR3 bases: TGTGCCAGCAGTGATACCGGGACTGAGCCCTACGAGCAGTACTTC. Its protein is CASSDTGTEPYEQYF.

The chain recombines TRBV5-1 with TRBJ2-5, with no clear D. V lost 4 bases to trimming and J lost 5 bases, with 15 bases between them. Germline CDR1 reads SGHRS; CDR2 reads YFSETQ. The length of the CDR3 is 14 residues. CDR3: CASSPDAGQETQYF. The DNA for the CDR3 is TGCGCCAGCAGCCCAGACGCTGGGCAGGAGACCCAGTACTTC. Based on the CDR3 plus reference TRBV5-1 and TRBJ2-5, the full variable domain is KAGVTQTPRYLIKTRGQQVTLSCSPISGHRSVSWYQQTPGQGLQFLFEYFSETQRNKGNFPGRFSGRQFSNSRSEMNVSTLELGDSALYLCASSPDAGQETQYFGPGTRLLVL.